The rows below give T cell receptor beta chains drawn from one sample of a study of CD8 T cells in ankylosing spondylitis. MiXCR, run by TCRdb on the 5' RACE reads, gives a single entry per CDR3 protein. This sample has about 260,000 distinct CDR3 sequences, with roughly 20% found just once. The sequenced material came from blood, either unsorted or a sorted T cell fraction (not recorded which). These TCRs come from a male donor with ankylosing spondylitis or in good health (not recorded which). The CDR3 runs from the conserved cysteine through the conserved F or W. D genes are given only for firm matches. Clone size appears in some rows only: once, few, many, or a class for an expanded clone.

D	J	V	size	CDR3	DNA
TRBD1	TRBJ2-2	TRBV29-1	NA	CNVQGSTGELFF	TGCAACGTACAGGGGAGCACCGGGGAGCTGTTTTTT
NA	TRBJ2-3	TRBV3-1	few	CASSLTATQTDTQYF	TGTGCCAGCAGCCTGACAGCTACCCAGACAGATACGCAGTATTTT
NA	TRBJ1-5	TRBV29-1	NA	CSVGGGGNNQPQHF	TGCAGCGTCGGCGGGGGGGGGAACAATCAGCCCCAGCATTTT
NA	TRBJ1-5	TRBV2	NA	CASSAWSNQPQHF	TGTGCCAGCAGTGCTTGGTCGAATCAGCCCCAGCATTTT
NA	TRBJ1-5	TRBV28	few	CASSSLAEPQHF	TGTGCCAGCAGTTCCCTAGCGGAGCCCCAGCATTTT
NA	TRBJ1-5	TRBV28	few	CASSPYQGNQPQHF	TGTGCCAGCAGCCCCTATCAGGGCAATCAGCCCCAGCATTTT
NA	TRBJ2-3	TRBV7-2	NA	CASSPSRQATSTDTQYF	TGTGCCAGCAGCCCCAGCCGCCAGGCTACTAGCACAGATACGCAGTATTTT
NA	TRBJ1-5	TRBV27	NA	CASSFKGGNQPQHF	TGTGCCAGCAGTTTTAAGGGGGGGAATCAGCCCCAGCATTTT
NA	TRBJ1-1	TRBV6-1	few	CASRAVGHTEAFF	TGTGCCAGCAGGGCGGTCGGGCACACTGAAGCTTTCTTT
NA	TRBJ2-1	TRBV5-1	few	CASSHDGGNGEQFF	TGCGCCAGCAGTCATGACGGGGGTAATGGTGAGCAGTTCTTC
NA	TRBJ1-4	TRBV27	NA	CASRVTGSNEKLFF	TGTGCCAGCAGAGTAACAGGGTCTAATGAAAAACTGTTTTTT
TRBD2	TRBJ2-3	TRBV4-2	few	CASRPKREGRNTDTQYF	TGTGCCAGCAGACCAAAGCGGGAGGGCCGCAACACAGATACGCAGTATTTT
TRBD2	TRBJ2-4	TRBV20-1	NA	CSARLAGGKNIQYF	TGCAGTGCACGGCTAGCGGGAGGCAAAAACATTCAGTACTTC
NA	TRBJ2-5	TRBV24-1	few	CATSDFGGAGETQYF	TGTGCCACCAGTGATTTCGGCGGAGCCGGGGAGACCCAGTACTTC
TRBD2	TRBJ2-1	TRBV24-1	NA	CATSDSREAEQFF	TGTGCCACCAGTGATAGTCGGGAGGCCGAGCAGTTCTTC
NA	TRBJ2-2	TRBV9	NA	CASSVDYRVTGELFF	TGTGCCAGCAGCGTAGACTATAGGGTCACCGGGGAGCTGTTTTTT
TRBD1	TRBJ1-2	TRBV6-2/TRBV6-3	NA	CASSRQGTVYGYTF	TGTGCCAGCTCTCGACAGGGGACAGTCTATGGCTACACCTTC
NA	TRBJ2-1	TRBV5-1	NA	CASSLIDNEQFF	TGCGCCAGCAGCTTGATAGACAATGAGCAGTTCTTC
NA	TRBJ2-5	TRBV7-2	NA	CASSLAGFGETQYF	TGTGCCAGCAGCTTAGCTGGTTTTGGCGAGACCCAGTACTTC
NA	TRBJ1-4	TRBV5-1	NA	CASSPGTPITNEKLFF	TGCGCCAGCAGCCCTGGCACGCCAATCACTAATGAAAAACTGTTTTTT
TRBD2	TRBJ2-1	TRBV12-5	few	CASGETSVEQFF	TGTGCTAGTGGAGAAACTAGCGTTGAGCAGTTCTTC
NA	TRBJ1-5	TRBV5-1	many	CASSPGAGDYNQPQHF	TGCGCCAGCAGCCCTGGGGCGGGGGACTACAATCAGCCCCAGCATTTT
TRBD1	TRBJ1-5	TRBV19	NA	CASSPGTGGRQPQHF	TGTGCCAGTAGTCCCGGGACAGGGGGAAGGCAGCCCCAGCATTTT
TRBD1	TRBJ1-2	TRBV11-2	few	CASSLEQGGRSYGYTF	TGTGCCAGCAGCTTAGAACAGGGGGGCCGGTCCTATGGCTACACCTTC
TRBD1	TRBJ2-1	TRBV29-1	many	CSVEGLYRDSAYNEQFF	TGCAGCGTTGAAGGCCTTTACCGGGACAGTGCCTACAATGAGCAGTTCTTC
TRBD1	TRBJ1-5	TRBV5-6	NA	CASSSGTGGNQPQHF	TGTGCCAGCAGTTCCGGGACAGGGGGCAATCAGCCCCAGCATTTT
TRBD1	TRBJ2-5	TRBV12-3/TRBV12-4	NA	CASSFTGGPETQYF	TGTGCCAGCAGTTTCACAGGGGGCCCCGAGACCCAGTACTTC
NA	TRBJ2-2	TRBV28	NA	CASGLLPLGTGELFF	TGTGCCAGCGGCCTACTACCCCTGGGGACCGGGGAGCTGTTTTTT
TRBD1	TRBJ1-6	TRBV20-1	many	CSARGSGGRSPLHF	TGCAGTGCTAGAGGTTCAGGGGGCCGGTCACCCCTCCACTTT
TRBD1	TRBJ1-1	TRBV5-1	many	CASSWDRVDTEAFF	TGCGCCAGCAGCTGGGACAGGGTGGACACTGAAGCTTTCTTT
TRBD1	TRBJ2-6	TRBV5-1	few	CASSSWTGGGSGANVLTF	TGCGCCAGCAGCTCGTGGACAGGGGGTGGTTCTGGGGCCAACGTCCTGACTTTC
TRBD2	TRBJ2-1	TRBV3-1	NA	CASSLMPGSSGGMQFF	TGTGCCAGCAGCCTCATGCCAGGGTCTAGCGGGGGCATGCAGTTCTTC
NA	TRBJ2-2	TRBV15	NA	CATSRDRRGAVVTGELFF	TGTGCCACCAGCAGAGATCGGCGCGGGGCGGTCGTGACCGGGGAGCTGTTTTTT
NA	TRBJ1-5	TRBV7-3	NA	CASSLTGCNQPQHF	TGTGCCAGCAGCTTAACAGGTTGCAATCAGCCCCAGCATTTT
NA	TRBJ2-1	TRBV10-3	many	CAISAQASSYNEQFF	TGTGCCATCAGTGCACAGGCCAGCTCCTACAATGAGCAGTTCTTC
NA	TRBJ2-2	TRBV28	NA	CASSPGSVAGELFF	TGTGCCAGCAGTCCCGGGTCCGTTGCCGGGGAGCTGTTTTTT
TRBD1	TRBJ1-2	TRBV5-1	NA	CASSSSGQGAGGYTF	TGCGCCAGCAGCTCCTCGGGACAGGGGGCTGGTGGCTACACCTTC
TRBD2	TRBJ2-3	TRBV12-3/TRBV12-4	many	CASSFDRSGGTDTQYF	TGTGCCAGCAGTTTTGATCGTAGCGGGGGGACAGATACGCAGTATTTT
NA	TRBJ1-5	TRBV12-3/TRBV12-4	NA	CASTGHSLNQPQHF	TGTGCCAGCACTGGACACTCTTTAAATCAGCCCCAGCATTTT
NA	TRBJ2-1	TRBV10-3	NA	CAIRGDSSYNEQFF	TGTGCCATCAGGGGGGATAGCTCCTACAATGAGCAGTTCTTC